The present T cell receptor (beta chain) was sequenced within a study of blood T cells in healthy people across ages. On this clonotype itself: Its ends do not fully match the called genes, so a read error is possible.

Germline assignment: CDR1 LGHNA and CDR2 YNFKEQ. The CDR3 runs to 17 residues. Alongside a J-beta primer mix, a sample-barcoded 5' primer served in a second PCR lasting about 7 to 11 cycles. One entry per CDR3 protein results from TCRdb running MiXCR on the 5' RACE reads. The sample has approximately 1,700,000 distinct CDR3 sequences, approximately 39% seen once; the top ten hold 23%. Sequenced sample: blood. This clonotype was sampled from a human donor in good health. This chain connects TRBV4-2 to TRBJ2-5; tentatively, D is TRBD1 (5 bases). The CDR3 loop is CANSQASSLGAGETQYF. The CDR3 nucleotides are TGTGCCAACAGCCAGGCATCCTCACTTGGGGCAGGAGAGACCCAGTACTTC.